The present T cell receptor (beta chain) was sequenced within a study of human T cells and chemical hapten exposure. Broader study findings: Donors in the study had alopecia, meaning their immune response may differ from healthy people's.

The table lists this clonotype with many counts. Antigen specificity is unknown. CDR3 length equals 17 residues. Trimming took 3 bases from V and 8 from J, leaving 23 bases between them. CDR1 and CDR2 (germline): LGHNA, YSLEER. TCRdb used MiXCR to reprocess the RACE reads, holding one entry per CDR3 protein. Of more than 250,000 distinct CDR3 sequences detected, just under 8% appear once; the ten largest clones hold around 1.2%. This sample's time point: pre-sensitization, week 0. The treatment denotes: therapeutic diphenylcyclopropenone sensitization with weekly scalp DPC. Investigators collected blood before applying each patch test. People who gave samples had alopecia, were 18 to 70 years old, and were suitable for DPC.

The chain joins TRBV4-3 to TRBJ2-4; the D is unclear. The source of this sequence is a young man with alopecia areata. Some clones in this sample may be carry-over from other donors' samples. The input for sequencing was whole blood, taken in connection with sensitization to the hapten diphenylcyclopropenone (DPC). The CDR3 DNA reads TGCGCCAGCAGCCAGGATTCCGGGTCTCACGGTGCGGACATTCAGTACTTC. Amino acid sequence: CASSQDSGSHGADIQYF.